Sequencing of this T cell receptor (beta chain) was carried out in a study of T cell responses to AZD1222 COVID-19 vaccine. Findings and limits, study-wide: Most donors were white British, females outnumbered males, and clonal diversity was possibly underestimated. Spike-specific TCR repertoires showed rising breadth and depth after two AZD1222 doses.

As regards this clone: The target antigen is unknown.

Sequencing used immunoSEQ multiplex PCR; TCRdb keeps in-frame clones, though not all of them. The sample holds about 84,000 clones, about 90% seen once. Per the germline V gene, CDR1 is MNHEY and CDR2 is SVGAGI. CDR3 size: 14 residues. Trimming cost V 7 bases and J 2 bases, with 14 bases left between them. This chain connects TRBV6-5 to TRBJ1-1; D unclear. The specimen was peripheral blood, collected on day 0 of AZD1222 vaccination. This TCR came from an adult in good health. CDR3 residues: CASTARVINTEAFF. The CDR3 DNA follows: TGTGCCAGCACCGCGAGGGTTATAAACACTGAAGCTTTCTTT.